The rows below give T cell receptor beta chains drawn from one sample of a study of T cell clusters in autoimmune cytopenias. TCRdb reprocessed the multiplex PCR reads, with one entry per CDR3 protein and no DNA. The sample is made up of 8,300 or so distinct CDR3 sequences, and the top ten hold 4.5% to 6% of it. The material sequenced was peripheral blood. Receptors originate from a human donor with an autoimmune cytopenia or autoimmune hepatitis (not recorded which). The CDR3 runs from the conserved cysteine through the conserved F or W. Clone size appears in some rows only: once, few, many, or a class for an expanded clone.

clone size: NA; J gene: TRBJ2-1; V gene: TRBV10-3; CDR3 length: 14; CDR3 protein: CATSTSGSLNEQFF
clone size: NA; J gene: TRBJ1-5; V gene: TRBV12-3/TRBV12-4; CDR3 length: 14; CDR3 protein: CASHDRTAAQPQHF
clone size: medium-sized; J gene: TRBJ1-5; V gene: TRBV7-2; CDR3 length: 16; CDR3 protein: CASSLAGTVANQPQHF
clone size: NA; J gene: TRBJ2-4; V gene: TRBV19; CDR3 length: 16; CDR3 protein: CASSRAGTGPKNIQYF
clone size: medium-sized; J gene: TRBJ2-7; V gene: TRBV27; CDR3 length: 14; CDR3 protein: CASSLLQASYEQYF
clone size: NA; J gene: TRBJ2-1; V gene: TRBV6-4; CDR3 length: 15; CDR3 protein: CATSAPETGLYEQFF
clone size: medium-sized; J gene: TRBJ2-7; V gene: TRBV6-6; CDR3 length: 16; CDR3 protein: CASSYSEASGSYEQYF
clone size: NA; J gene: TRBJ1-5; V gene: TRBV2; CDR3 length: 15; CDR3 protein: CASTGTIHSNQPQHF
clone size: medium-sized; J gene: TRBJ2-1; V gene: TRBV6-5; CDR3 length: 14; CDR3 protein: CASSYSGGYNEQFF
clone size: NA; J gene: TRBJ2-1; V gene: TRBV5-6; CDR3 length: 15; CDR3 protein: CASSFNRRSYNEQFF
clone size: NA; J gene: TRBJ2-3; V gene: TRBV21-1; CDR3 length: 17; CDR3 protein: CASSPRDQRLGTDTQYF
clone size: NA; J gene: TRBJ1-3; V gene: TRBV29-1; CDR3 length: 15; CDR3 protein: CSGRTGEQVGNTIYF
clone size: medium-sized; J gene: TRBJ1-1; V gene: TRBV20-1; CDR3 length: 13; CDR3 protein: CSAFDSVNTEAFF
clone size: medium-sized; J gene: TRBJ1-1; V gene: TRBV6-2/TRBV6-3; CDR3 length: 15; CDR3 protein: CASSYPGRMNTEAFF
clone size: NA; J gene: TRBJ2-7; V gene: TRBV28; CDR3 length: 16; CDR3 protein: CASSTPEVDLSYEQYF
clone size: medium-sized; J gene: TRBJ2-7; V gene: TRBV20-1; CDR3 length: 14; CDR3 protein: CSATSGGPSYEQYF
clone size: NA; J gene: TRBJ1-1; V gene: TRBV12-3/TRBV12-4; CDR3 length: 15; CDR3 protein: CASSLGQGAGTEAFF
clone size: medium-sized; J gene: TRBJ2-7; V gene: TRBV20-1; CDR3 length: 12; CDR3 protein: CSASTAFHEQYF
clone size: medium-sized; J gene: TRBJ2-5; V gene: TRBV7-9; CDR3 length: 16; CDR3 protein: CASSRGTGTEVETQYF
clone size: NA; J gene: TRBJ1-4; V gene: TRBV18; CDR3 length: 15; CDR3 protein: CASSPPGTPNEKLFF
clone size: medium-sized; J gene: TRBJ2-7; V gene: TRBV7-2; CDR3 length: 16; CDR3 protein: CASSLVLGLGPSEQYF
clone size: medium-sized; J gene: TRBJ2-6; V gene: TRBV27; CDR3 length: 15; CDR3 protein: CASSLLGVGANVLTF
clone size: medium-sized; J gene: TRBJ1-1; V gene: TRBV30; CDR3 length: 15; CDR3 protein: CAWSVLWQMNTEAFF
clone size: NA; J gene: TRBJ1-3; V gene: TRBV18; CDR3 length: 15; CDR3 protein: CASSPPPRSGNTIYF
clone size: NA; J gene: TRBJ1-5; V gene: TRBV19; CDR3 length: 15; CDR3 protein: CASSIGGGAGQPQHF
clone size: medium-sized; J gene: TRBJ2-2; V gene: TRBV29-1; CDR3 length: 11; CDR3 protein: CSVGNTGELFF
clone size: NA; J gene: TRBJ2-1; V gene: TRBV6-2/TRBV6-3; CDR3 length: 16; CDR3 protein: CASSYDRLKVYNEQFF
clone size: medium-sized; J gene: TRBJ1-2; V gene: TRBV12-3/TRBV12-4; CDR3 length: 14; CDR3 protein: CASSPGQVNYGYTF
clone size: medium-sized; J gene: TRBJ2-7; V gene: TRBV6-5; CDR3 length: 16; CDR3 protein: CASSYAKSPISYEQYF
clone size: NA; J gene: TRBJ2-4; V gene: TRBV20-1; CDR3 length: 15; CDR3 protein: CSARDRSGSVNIQYF
clone size: medium-sized; J gene: TRBJ2-2; V gene: TRBV7-9; CDR3 length: 16; CDR3 protein: CASSPSDRGNTGELFF
clone size: NA; J gene: TRBJ2-3; V gene: TRBV6-6; CDR3 length: 15; CDR3 protein: CASSYPRDSPDTQYF
clone size: NA; J gene: TRBJ2-5; V gene: TRBV14; CDR3 length: 16; CDR3 protein: CASSKSIDRSQETQYF
clone size: NA; J gene: TRBJ2-5; V gene: TRBV18; CDR3 length: 15; CDR3 protein: CASSPKQGGAATQYF
clone size: NA; J gene: TRBJ1-5; V gene: TRBV5-6; CDR3 length: 14; CDR3 protein: CASSRAPQDQPQHF
clone size: medium-sized; J gene: TRBJ1-2; V gene: TRBV19; CDR3 length: 15; CDR3 protein: CASSIRDRDGYGYTF
clone size: NA; J gene: TRBJ2-3; V gene: TRBV20-1; CDR3 length: 15; CDR3 protein: CSARDWASGGDTQYF
clone size: NA; J gene: TRBJ2-3; V gene: TRBV20-1; CDR3 length: 14; CDR3 protein: CSAKAPSRADTQYF
clone size: medium-sized; J gene: TRBJ1-6; V gene: TRBV6-5; CDR3 length: 15; CDR3 protein: CASTQAGQGYSPLHF
clone size: medium-sized; J gene: TRBJ1-1; V gene: TRBV7-6; CDR3 length: 12; CDR3 protein: CASSPLGAEAFF
clone size: NA; J gene: TRBJ1-1; V gene: TRBV28; CDR3 length: 16; CDR3 protein: CASSFWDRGVSTEAFF
clone size: NA; J gene: TRBJ2-3; V gene: TRBV3-1; CDR3 length: 14; CDR3 protein: CASTEAGAGDTQYF
clone size: NA; J gene: TRBJ2-1; V gene: TRBV30; CDR3 length: 15; CDR3 protein: CAWSEGLAGGDEQFF
clone size: NA; J gene: TRBJ1-4; V gene: TRBV10-2; CDR3 length: 15; CDR3 protein: CASSVLGRLNEKLFF
clone size: medium-sized; J gene: TRBJ2-7; V gene: TRBV12-3/TRBV12-4; CDR3 length: 13; CDR3 protein: CASSPGQDYEQYF
clone size: medium-sized; J gene: TRBJ2-1; V gene: TRBV7-3; CDR3 length: 16; CDR3 protein: CASSPMAGGPYNEQFF
clone size: NA; J gene: TRBJ2-3; V gene: TRBV18; CDR3 length: 16; CDR3 protein: CASSPLEADPTDTQYF
clone size: medium-sized; J gene: TRBJ1-6; V gene: TRBV27; CDR3 length: 14; CDR3 protein: CASSPTTASSPLHF
clone size: medium-sized; J gene: TRBJ2-7; V gene: TRBV29-1; CDR3 length: 14; CDR3 protein: CSVGRLAGGGEQYF
clone size: NA; J gene: TRBJ1-5; V gene: TRBV27; CDR3 length: 12; CDR3 protein: CASRPETQPQHF
clone size: NA; J gene: TRBJ2-5; V gene: TRBV20-1; CDR3 length: 15; CDR3 protein: CSARDGRAIKETQYF